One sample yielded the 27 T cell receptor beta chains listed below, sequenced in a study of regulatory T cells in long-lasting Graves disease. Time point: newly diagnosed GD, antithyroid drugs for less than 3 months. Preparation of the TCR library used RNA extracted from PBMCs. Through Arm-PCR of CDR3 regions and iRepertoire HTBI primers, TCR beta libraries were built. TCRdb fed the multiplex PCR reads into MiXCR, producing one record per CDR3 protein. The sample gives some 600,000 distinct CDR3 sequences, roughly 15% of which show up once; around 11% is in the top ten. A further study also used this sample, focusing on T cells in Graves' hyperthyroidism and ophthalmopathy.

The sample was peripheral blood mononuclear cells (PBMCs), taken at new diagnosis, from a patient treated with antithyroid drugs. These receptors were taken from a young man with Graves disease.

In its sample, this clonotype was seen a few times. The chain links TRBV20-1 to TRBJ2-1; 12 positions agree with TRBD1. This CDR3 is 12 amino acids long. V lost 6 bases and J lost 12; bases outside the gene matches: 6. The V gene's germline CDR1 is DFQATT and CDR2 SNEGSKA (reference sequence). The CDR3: CSAGTGGIRQFF. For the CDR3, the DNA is TGCAGTGCCGGGACAGGGGGCATCAGGCAGTTCTTC.

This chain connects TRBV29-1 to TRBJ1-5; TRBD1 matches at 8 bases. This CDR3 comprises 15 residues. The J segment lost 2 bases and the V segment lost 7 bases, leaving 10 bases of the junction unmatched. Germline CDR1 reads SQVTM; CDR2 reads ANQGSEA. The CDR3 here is CSGGQGKGGNQPQHF. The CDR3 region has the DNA TGCAGCGGAGGACAGGGCAAAGGTGGCAATCAGCCCCAGCATTTT.

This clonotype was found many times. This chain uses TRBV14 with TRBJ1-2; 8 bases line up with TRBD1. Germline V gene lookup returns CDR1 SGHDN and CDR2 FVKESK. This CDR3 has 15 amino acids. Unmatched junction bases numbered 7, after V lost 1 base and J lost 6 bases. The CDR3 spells CASSQGVTGGNGYTF. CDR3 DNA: TGTGCCAGCAGCCAAGGAGTCACAGGGGGGAATGGCTACACCTTC.

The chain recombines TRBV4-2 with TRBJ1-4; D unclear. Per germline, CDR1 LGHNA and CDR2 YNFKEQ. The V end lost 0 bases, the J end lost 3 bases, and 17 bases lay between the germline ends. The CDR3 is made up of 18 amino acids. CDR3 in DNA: TGTGCCAGCAGCCAAGAATGGGTCGGGAACAAGGCTAATGAAAAACTGTTTTTT. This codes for CASSQEWVGNKANEKLFF.

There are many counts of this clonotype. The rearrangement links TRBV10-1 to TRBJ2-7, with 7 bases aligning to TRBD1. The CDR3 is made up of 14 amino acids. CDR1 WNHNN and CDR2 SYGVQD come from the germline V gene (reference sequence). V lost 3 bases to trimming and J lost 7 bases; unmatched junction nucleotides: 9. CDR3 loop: CASSEGQALMEQYF. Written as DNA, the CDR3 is TGCGCCAGCAGTGAAGGACAGGCGCTTATGGAGCAGTACTTC.

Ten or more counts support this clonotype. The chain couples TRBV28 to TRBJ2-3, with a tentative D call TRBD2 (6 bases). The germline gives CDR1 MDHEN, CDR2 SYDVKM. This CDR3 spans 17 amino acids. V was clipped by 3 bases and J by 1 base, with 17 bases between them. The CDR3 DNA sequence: TGTGCCAGCAGTTTGCGGGACCGCAACCCGGGCACAGATACGCAGTATTTT. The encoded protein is CASSLRDRNPGTDTQYF.

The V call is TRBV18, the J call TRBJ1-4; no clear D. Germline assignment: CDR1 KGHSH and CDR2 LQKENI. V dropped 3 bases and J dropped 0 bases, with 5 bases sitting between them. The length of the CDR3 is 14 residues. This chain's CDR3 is CASSPVATNEKLFF. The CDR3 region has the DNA TGTGCCAGCTCACCGGTTGCAACTAATGAAAAACTGTTTTTT.

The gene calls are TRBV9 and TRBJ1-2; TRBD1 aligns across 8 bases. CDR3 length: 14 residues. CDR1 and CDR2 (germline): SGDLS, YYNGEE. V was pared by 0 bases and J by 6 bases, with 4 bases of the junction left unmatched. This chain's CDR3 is CASSVAAGGDGYTF. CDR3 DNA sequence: TGTGCCAGCAGCGTAGCGGCAGGGGGCGATGGCTACACCTTC.

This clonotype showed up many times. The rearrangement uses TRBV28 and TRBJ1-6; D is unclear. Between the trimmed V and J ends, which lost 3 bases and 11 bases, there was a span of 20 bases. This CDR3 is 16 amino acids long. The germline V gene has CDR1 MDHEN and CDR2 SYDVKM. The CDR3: CASSFSQPLQRPPLHF. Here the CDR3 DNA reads TGTGCCAGCAGTTTCTCACAGCCCCTCCAGAGGCCACCCCTCCACTTT.

CDR3 sequence reads: CASSLRYSTGTGLDQPQHF. In DNA form, the CDR3 reads TGTGCCAGCAGCTTGCGATACTCAACCGGGACAGGTCTGGATCAGCCCCAGCATTTT. The genes are TRBV5-6 and TRBJ1-5; 8 bases match TRBD1. Losses at the gene ends were 1 base for V and 5 bases for J; bases not matched to a gene: 17. The CDR3 has 19 amino acids. Germline V CDR1 and CDR2: SGHDT, YYEEEE.

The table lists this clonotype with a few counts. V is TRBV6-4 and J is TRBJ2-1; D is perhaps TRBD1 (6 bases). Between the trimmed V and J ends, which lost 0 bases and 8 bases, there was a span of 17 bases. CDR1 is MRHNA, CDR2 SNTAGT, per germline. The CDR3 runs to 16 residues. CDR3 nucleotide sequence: TGTGCCAGCAGTGACTCAACCGGGACATCGAGGGATGAGCAGTTCTTC. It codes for CASSDSTGTSRDEQFF.

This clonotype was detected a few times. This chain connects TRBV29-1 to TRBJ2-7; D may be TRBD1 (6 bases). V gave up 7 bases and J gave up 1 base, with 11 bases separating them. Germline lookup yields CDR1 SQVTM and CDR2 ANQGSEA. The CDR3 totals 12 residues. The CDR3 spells CSAQTGSYEQYF. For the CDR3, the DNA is TGCAGCGCGCAAACAGGGTCCTACGAGCAGTACTTC.

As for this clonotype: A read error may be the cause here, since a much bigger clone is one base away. In nucleotides, the CDR3 is TGTGTCAGCAGCGTAGCGGCGGGCGGGTATGGCTACACCTTC. Translated: CVSSVAAGGYGYTF. The chain couples TRBV9 to TRBJ1-2; D gene uncertain. This CDR3 region has 14 residues. Germline V gene lookup returns CDR1 SGDLS and CDR2 YYNGEE.

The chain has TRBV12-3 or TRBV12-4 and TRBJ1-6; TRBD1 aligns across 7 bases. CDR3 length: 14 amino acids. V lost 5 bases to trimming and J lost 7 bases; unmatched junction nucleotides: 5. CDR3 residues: CASSPRDRNSPLHF. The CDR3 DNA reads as TGTGCCAGCAGTCCCAGGGACAGAAATTCACCCCTCCACTTT.

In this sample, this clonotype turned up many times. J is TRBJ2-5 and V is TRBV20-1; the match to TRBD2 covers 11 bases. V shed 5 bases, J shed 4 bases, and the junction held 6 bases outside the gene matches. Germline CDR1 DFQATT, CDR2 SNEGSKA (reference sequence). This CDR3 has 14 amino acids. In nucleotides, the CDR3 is TGCAGTGCTGAACTAGCGGGAGTACTAGAGACCCAGTACTTC. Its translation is CSAELAGVLETQYF.

The DNA for the CDR3 is TGTGCCAGCAGCTTCGGCTTACAGGGTCTGGCTGGAAACACCATATATTTT. Its protein product is CASSFGLQGLAGNTIYF. This chain connects TRBV11-2 to TRBJ1-3; tentatively, D is TRBD1 (6 bases). The CDR3 runs to 17 residues. V was shortened by 3 bases and J by 2 bases, with 17 bases between the two germline ends. CDR1 SGHAT and CDR2 FQNNGV come from the germline V gene.

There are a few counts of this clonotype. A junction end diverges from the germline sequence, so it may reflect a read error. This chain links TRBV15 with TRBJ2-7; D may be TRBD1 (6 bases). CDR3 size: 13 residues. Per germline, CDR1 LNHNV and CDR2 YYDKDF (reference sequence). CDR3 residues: CATSLRTAYKQYF. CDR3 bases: TGTGCCACCAGCCTCCGGACAGCCTACAAGCAGTACTTC. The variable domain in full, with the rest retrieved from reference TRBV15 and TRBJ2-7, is DAMVIQNPRYQVTQFGKPVTLSCSQTLNHNVMYWYQQKSSQAPKLLFHYYDKDFNNEADTPDNFQSRRPNTSFCFLDIRSPGLGDTAMYLCATSLRTAYKQYFGPGTRLTVT.

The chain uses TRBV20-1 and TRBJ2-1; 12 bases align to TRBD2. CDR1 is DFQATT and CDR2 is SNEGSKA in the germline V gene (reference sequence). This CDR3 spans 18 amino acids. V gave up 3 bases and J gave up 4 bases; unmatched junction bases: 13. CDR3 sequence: CSARKDKTSGSLYNEQFF. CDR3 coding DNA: TGCAGTGCTAGGAAGGACAAGACTAGCGGGAGTTTGTACAATGAGCAGTTCTTC.

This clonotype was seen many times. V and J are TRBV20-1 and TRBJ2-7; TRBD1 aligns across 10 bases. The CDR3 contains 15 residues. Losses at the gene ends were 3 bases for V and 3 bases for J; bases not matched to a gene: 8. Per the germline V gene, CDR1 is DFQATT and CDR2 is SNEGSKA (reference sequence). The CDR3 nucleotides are TGCAGTGCTAGGGCACAGGACAGGGGGGTCTACGAGCAGTACTTC. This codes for CSARAQDRGVYEQYF.

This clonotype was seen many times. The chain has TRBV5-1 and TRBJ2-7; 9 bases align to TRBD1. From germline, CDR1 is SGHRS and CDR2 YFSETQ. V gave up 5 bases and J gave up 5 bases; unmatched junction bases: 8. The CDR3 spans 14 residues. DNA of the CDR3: TGCGCCAGCAGTAGACAGGGGGTAGGCGACGAGCAGTACTTC. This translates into CASSRQGVGDEQYF.

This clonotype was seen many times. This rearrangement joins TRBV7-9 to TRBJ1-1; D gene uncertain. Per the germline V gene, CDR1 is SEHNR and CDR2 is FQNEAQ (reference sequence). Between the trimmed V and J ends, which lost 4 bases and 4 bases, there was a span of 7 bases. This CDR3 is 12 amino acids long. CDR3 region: CASSSRVTEAFF. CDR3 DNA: TGTGCCAGCAGCTCGCGAGTCACTGAAGCTTTCTTT. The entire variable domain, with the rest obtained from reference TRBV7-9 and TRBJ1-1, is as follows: DTGVSQNPRHKITKRGQNVTFRCDPISEHNRLYWYRQTLGQGPEFLTYFQNEAQLEKSRLLSDRFSAERPKGSFSTLEIQRTEQGDSAMYLCASSSRVTEAFFGQGTRLTVV.

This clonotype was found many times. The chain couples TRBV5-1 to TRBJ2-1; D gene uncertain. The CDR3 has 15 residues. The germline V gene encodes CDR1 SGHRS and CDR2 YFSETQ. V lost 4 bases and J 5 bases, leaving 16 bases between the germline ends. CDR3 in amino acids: CASSLRTPVHNEQFF. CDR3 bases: TGCGCCAGCAGCCTAAGGACCCCGGTCCACAATGAGCAGTTCTTC.

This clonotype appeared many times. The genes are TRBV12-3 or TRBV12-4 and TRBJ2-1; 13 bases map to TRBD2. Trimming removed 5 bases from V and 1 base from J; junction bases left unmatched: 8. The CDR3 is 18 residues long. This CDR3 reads CASSPWTSGSGSYNEQFF. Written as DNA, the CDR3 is TGTGCCAGCAGTCCCTGGACTAGCGGGAGTGGATCCTACAATGAGCAGTTCTTC.

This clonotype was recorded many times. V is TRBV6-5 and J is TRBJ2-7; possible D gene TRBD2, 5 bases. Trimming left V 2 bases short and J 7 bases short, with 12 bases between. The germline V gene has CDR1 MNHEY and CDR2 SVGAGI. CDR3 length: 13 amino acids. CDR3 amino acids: CASSYPGTGEQYF. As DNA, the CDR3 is TGTGCCAGCAGTTACCCCGGAACGGGGGAGCAGTACTTC.

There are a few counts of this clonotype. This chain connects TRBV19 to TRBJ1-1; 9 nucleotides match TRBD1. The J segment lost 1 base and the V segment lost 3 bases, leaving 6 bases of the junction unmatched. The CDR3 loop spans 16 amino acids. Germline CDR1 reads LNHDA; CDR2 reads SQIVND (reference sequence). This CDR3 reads CASSMGQGIQNTEAFF. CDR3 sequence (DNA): TGTGCCAGTAGTATGGGACAGGGTATCCAGAACACTGAAGCTTTCTTT.

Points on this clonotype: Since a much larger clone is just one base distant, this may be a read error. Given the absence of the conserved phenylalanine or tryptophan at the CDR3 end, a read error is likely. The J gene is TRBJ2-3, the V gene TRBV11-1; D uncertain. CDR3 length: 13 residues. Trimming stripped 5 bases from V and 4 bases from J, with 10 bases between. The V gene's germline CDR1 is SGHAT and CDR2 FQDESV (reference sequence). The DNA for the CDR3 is TGTGCCAGCAGCCCGCCCAGACCAGATACGCAGTATCTT. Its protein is CASSPPRPDTQYL.

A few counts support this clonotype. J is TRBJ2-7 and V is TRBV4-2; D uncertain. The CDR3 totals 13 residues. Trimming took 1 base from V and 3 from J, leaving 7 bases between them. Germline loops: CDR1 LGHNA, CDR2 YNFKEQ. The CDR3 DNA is TGTGCCAGCAGCCAAGCTAGAGACTACGAGCAGTACTTC. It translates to CASSQARDYEQYF.